Presented here are 26 T cell receptor beta chains from one specimen sequenced in a study of CD8+CD57+ T cells in acquired aplastic anemia. Genomic DNA served as template for TCR beta VDJ and CDR3 profiling. In TCRdb, the reads were re-called with MiXCR into one record per CDR3 protein. The sample shows 200,000 to 300,000 distinct CDR3 sequences, approximately 79% of them seen only once. Patients who underwent sequencing had shown CD8+CD57+ cell expansion by flow cytometry. Specimen: sorted CD4+, CD8+, or CD8+CD57+ T cells (not recorded which) from PBMCs. These receptors came from a human donor with aplastic anemia.

About this clonotype itself: Mismatch with germline at one junction end may stem from a read error. This chain connects TRBV11-1 to TRBJ2-1; 7 bases agree with TRBD1. Germline CDR1 is SGHAT and CDR2 is FQDESV (reference sequence). This CDR3 spans 13 amino acids. The CDR3 region is CASSPGPGGSLSF. Written as DNA, the CDR3 is TGTGCCAGCAGCCCGGGACCAGGGGGAAGTCTGTCCTTC.

The chain is built from TRBV7-3 and TRBJ2-7; D possibly uses TRBD1 or TRBD2 (5 bases each). Trimming pared 5 bases from V and 0 bases from J, leaving 17 bases between. Germline lookup yields CDR1 SGHTA and CDR2 FQGTGA. The CDR3 is 16 amino acids. The CDR3: CASSPTRTKSSYEQYF. CDR3 bases: TGTGCCAGCAGCCCCACTAGGACAAAAAGCTCCTACGAGCAGTACTTC.

A remark on this clonotype: A much larger clone differs by one base, so this may be a read error. This chain uses TRBV5-6 with TRBJ2-4, with unresolved D. The CDR3 runs to 12 residues. CDR1 is SGHDT and CDR2 is YYEEEE in the germline V gene. Trimming stripped 0 bases from V and 7 bases from J, with 5 bases between. The CDR3 DNA is TGTGCCAGCAGCTTGGAGAGGAACATTCAGTACTTC. Translated: CASSLERNIQYF.

The chain employs TRBV19 and TRBJ2-3; TRBD2 might be the D (5 bases). The CDR3 has 15 amino acids. Germline CDR1 and CDR2: LNHDA and SQIVND (reference sequence). Trimming removed 6 bases at V and 10 bases at J, with 23 bases between. Written as DNA, the CDR3 is TGTGCCAGTAGCGTAGGACTCGGAGACTACGATGCGCAGTATTTT. Encoded protein: CASSVGLGDYDAQYF.

As regards this clonotype: At one boundary the junction diverges from the germline segment, which might be a read error. The chain combines TRBV7-6 with TRBJ2-5; D perhaps matches TRBD1 (6 bases). CDR1 and CDR2 from the germline V gene are SGHVS and FNYEAQ. The CDR3 length is 14 residues. CDR3 DNA sequence: TGTGCCAGCAGCACAGCTACAGGGAGAGAAGCTTTCTTCTTC. Translating it yields CASSTATGREAFFF.

This clonotype has only a few counts. This chain uses TRBV15 with TRBJ2-7, with D hard to call. The J call may be faulty, since TRBJ2-5 better matches the DNA end. The germline gives CDR1 LNHNV, CDR2 YYDKDF (reference sequence). The CDR3 runs to 14 residues. This CDR3 is CATSRGSARETQYF. In nucleotides, the CDR3 is TGTGCCACCAGCAGAGGCAGCGCTCGAGAGACCCAGTACTTC.

With regard to this clonotype: This likely comes from a read error, as the CDR3 has no conserved phenylalanine or tryptophan at its end. The chain uses TRBV2 and TRBJ1-6, with a tentative D call TRBD1 (6 bases). Germline values: CDR1 SNHLY, CDR2 FYNNEI. V was clipped by 10 bases and J by 2 bases, with 18 bases between them. CDR3 length: 16 amino acids. The CDR3 DNA follows: TGTGCCAACTCACGAACGACAGGACCCTATAATTCACCCCTCCACCTT. It is translated as CANSRTTGPYNSPLHL.

Concerning this clonotype itself: A junction end diverges from the germline sequence, so it may reflect a read error. The J gene is TRBJ2-3, the V gene TRBV7-2; 8 nucleotides line up with TRBD2. Germline CDR1 is SGHTA and CDR2 is FQGNSA. The CDR3 totals 14 residues. Written as DNA, the CDR3 is TGTGCCGGCAGCTTGGCGGGGGGCGCCGACTATGAGTATTTT. It yields the protein CAGSLAGGADYEYF.

The chain carries TRBV5-4 and TRBJ1-3; D gene unclear. V lost 4 bases and J lost 2, with 10 bases in between. The CDR3 has 14 residues. The germline gives CDR1 SGHNT, CDR2 YYREEE (reference sequence). The CDR3: CASSEGPAGNTIYF. The DNA for the CDR3 is TGTGCCAGCAGCGAGGGCCCCGCTGGAAACACCATATATTTT.

This clonotype was seen a handful of times. Possible read error: a much larger clone is one base away. The V call is TRBV7-6, the J call TRBJ2-3; 7 bases match TRBD2. This CDR3 spans 14 amino acids. Germline CDR1 SGHVS, CDR2 FNYEAQ. The CDR3 DNA is TGTGCCAGCAGCCTAGGGAGGGTCCCCGCTGGGGCCAACTTT. The encoded protein is CASSLGRVPAGANF.

There are a few counts of this clonotype. The CDR3 reads CASSVEGGIHTIYF. The CDR3 DNA reads as TGTGCCAGCAGCGTAGAGGGGGGAATCCACACCATATATTTT. The rearrangement joins TRBV9 to TRBJ1-3, with a possible D match to TRBD1 (6 bases). The CDR3 contains 14 residues. Trimming left V 0 bases short and J 8 bases short, with 12 bases between. Germline V lookup: CDR1 SGDLS, CDR2 YYNGEE.

This clonotype was recorded only once. V is TRBV2 and J is TRBJ2-2; D tentatively fits TRBD1 or TRBD2 (7 bases each). Between the trimmed V and J ends, which lost 8 bases and 5 bases, there was a span of 15 bases. From germline, CDR1 is SNHLY and CDR2 FYNNEI. The CDR3 spans 14 residues. CDR3 sequence: CASGGGQITGELFF. For the CDR3, the DNA is TGTGCCAGCGGCGGGGGACAGATAACCGGGGAGCTGTTTTTT.

In regard to this clonotype: Compared with germline, one end of the junction differs, possibly owing to a read error. The chain employs TRBV7-9 and TRBJ2-3; tentative D call: TRBD2 (6 bases). The CDR3 has 13 amino acids. Germline-derived CDR1 and CDR2 are SEHNR and FQNEAQ (reference sequence). In nucleotides, the CDR3 is TGTGCCAGCAGCGACGGGGGAAGAGGTACGCACGATTTT. This sequence encodes CASSDGGRGTHDF.

A remark on this clonotype: A read error may account for a junction end that differs from germline. This rearrangement joins TRBV7-2 to TRBJ2-3; 9 bases map to TRBD2. The CDR3 is 14 residues long. Germline assignment: CDR1 SGHTA and CDR2 FQGNSA. CDR3 DNA: TGTGCCAGCAGCTCAGCGGGGGGCGGCAAGACCCAGTACTTT. Amino acids: CASSSAGGGKTQYF.

The chain combines TRBV9 with TRBJ1-2, with 9 bases matching TRBD1. V dropped 3 bases and J dropped 7; count of bases not matched to a gene: 7. Germline CDR1 and CDR2: SGDLS and YYNGEE. This CDR3 region has 14 residues. The CDR3 region has the DNA TGTGCCAGCAGCGAGTGGGACAGGGAACGTGGCTACACCTTC. It yields the protein CASSEWDRERGYTF.

V gene TRBV25-1 combines with J gene TRBJ1-1; D call uncertain. The CDR3 loop spans 14 amino acids. Germline V gene sequence: CDR1 MGHDK, CDR2 SYGVNS. Trimming cost V 6 bases and J 14 bases, with 25 bases left between them. The CDR3 region has the DNA TGTGCCAGCAGGTACGGGCATAGGAACACTGAGCCGTTCTTT. Its protein is CASRYGHRNTEPFF.

In the case of this clonotype: The missing conserved phenylalanine or tryptophan at the end of this CDR3 makes a read error likely. The limits of the CDR3 on the DNA are not certain, so only TCRdb's listed CDR3 is given. The J gene is TRBJ1-2, the V gene TRBV7-9; the table's D gene call, TRBD1, was not cross checked with the DNA. Counting both end residues, the CDR3 totals 13 amino acids. Germline values: CDR1 SEHNR, CDR2 FQNEAQ (reference sequence). The CDR3 loop is CASSLAGGHGSQY.

The chain combines TRBV7-4 with TRBJ1-1; no clear D. Germline CDR1 is SGHVT and CDR2 is SQSDAQ. V gave up 4 bases and J gave up 14 bases, with 26 bases separating them. This CDR3 is 15 amino acids long. CDR3 region: CASSSDRLGSLRAFF. In DNA, the CDR3 is TGTGCCAGCAGCTCCGATCGGCTGGGATCCCTACGAGCATTCTTT.

This rearrangement joins TRBV7-8 to TRBJ2-1; D ambiguous. Trimming pared 2 bases from V and 13 bases from J, leaving 24 bases between. Looked up from germline, CDR1 is SGHVS and CDR2 is FQNEAQ. The CDR3 spans 16 residues. CDR3 protein: CASSLPRSADTQDQFF. In DNA form, the CDR3 reads TGTGCCAGCAGCTTACCGAGAAGCGCCGATACGCAGGATCAGTTCTTC.

A note on this clonotype: A read error is likely, as this CDR3 ends without the conserved phenylalanine or tryptophan. No DNA is shown, since the ends of the CDR3 on it are uncertain; the CDR3 is the one TCRdb lists. V and J are TRBV7-6 and TRBJ2-1; no DNA check was done on the table's D call, TRBD1. Germline CDR1 reads SGHVS; CDR2 reads FNYEAQ. The CDR3 extends over 13 residues, inclusive of both ends. CDR3 residues: CASRLGGGDEQSS.

This clonotype was recorded many times. This chain joins TRBV4-2 and TRBJ1-4, with 10 positions matching TRBD1. Per germline, CDR1 LGHNA and CDR2 YNFKEQ. The trim removed 0 bases at V and 8 bases at J, leaving 15 bases unmatched. The CDR3 is 19 residues long. The DNA for the CDR3 is TGTGCCAGCAGCCAAGAGGAGGGTAGGACAGGGGGTCTTGAGGAAAAACTGTTTTTT. Translated, it gives CASSQEEGRTGGLEEKLFF.

V usage is TRBV5-1 and J usage is TRBJ2-1; D gene unclear. The CDR3 covers 16 residues. V was shortened by 2 bases and J by 8 bases, with 20 bases between the two germline ends. Germline V gives CDR1 SGHRS, CDR2 YFSETQ. The CDR3 bases are TGCGCCAGCAGCTTAGGCAGAGAAGCTTTGAGCGATGAGCAGTTCTTC. Its protein is CASSLGREALSDEQFF.

This clonotype was counted a single time. The chain links TRBV24-1 to TRBJ1-2; no reliable D call. There are 14 residues in the CDR3. V lost 11 bases to trimming and J lost 4 bases, with 19 bases between them. Germline values: CDR1 KGHDR, CDR2 SFDVKD. Here the CDR3 DNA reads TGTGCCAGCAGCCAGCCCCGATCTAGCTATGGCTACACCTTC. Amino acid sequence: CASSQPRSSYGYTF.

This clonotype was counted a single time. Its ends do not fully match the called genes, so a read error is possible. The V and J genes are TRBV7-7 and TRBJ2-3; possible D gene TRBD2, 5 bases. The germline gives CDR1 SSHAT, CDR2 FNYEAQ (reference sequence). The CDR3 consists of 15 residues. The DNA for the CDR3 is TGTGCCACCAGCGGACGGGCGGCGGGCACAGATACGCAGTATTTT. This gives the protein CATSGRAAGTDTQYF.

Comment on this clonotype: Mismatch with germline at one junction end may stem from a read error. This sequence joins TRBV7-8 and TRBJ2-3; no reliable D call. This CDR3 contains 13 residues. CDR1 is SGHVS and CDR2 is FQNEAQ in the germline V gene. The CDR3 sequence: CASRGGETYTQYF. The DNA for the CDR3 is TGTGCCAGCAGGGGCGGAGAGACCTATACCCAGTATTTC.

This clonotype was seen only a few times. Just one base apart from a much larger clone, this may be a read error. No DNA is shown, since the ends of the CDR3 on it are uncertain; the CDR3 is the one TCRdb lists. CDR3 protein: CASSWGQGSNYGYV. The rearrangement links TRBV7-2 to TRBJ2-7; the table's D call of TRBD1 was not tested on the DNA. The CDR3 has 14 amino acids, counting both end residues. Germline-derived CDR1 and CDR2 are SGHTA and FQGNSA.